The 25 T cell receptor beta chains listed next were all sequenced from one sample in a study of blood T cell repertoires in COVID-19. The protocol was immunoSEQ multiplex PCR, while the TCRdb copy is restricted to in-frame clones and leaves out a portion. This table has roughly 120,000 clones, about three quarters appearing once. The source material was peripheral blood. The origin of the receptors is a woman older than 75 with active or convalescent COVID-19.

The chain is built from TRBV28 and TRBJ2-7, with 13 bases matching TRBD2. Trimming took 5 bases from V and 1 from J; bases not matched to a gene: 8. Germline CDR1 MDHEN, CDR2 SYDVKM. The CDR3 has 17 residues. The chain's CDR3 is CASSPYGLAGESYEQYF. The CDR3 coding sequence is TGTGCCAGCAGTCCTTATGGACTAGCGGGAGAGTCCTACGAGCAGTACTTC. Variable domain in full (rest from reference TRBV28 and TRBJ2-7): DVKVTQSSRYLVKRTGEKVFLECVQDMDHENMFWYRQDPGLGLRLIYFSYDVKMKEKGDIPEGYSVSREKKERFSLILESASTNQTSMYLCASSPYGLAGESYEQYFGPGTRLTVT.

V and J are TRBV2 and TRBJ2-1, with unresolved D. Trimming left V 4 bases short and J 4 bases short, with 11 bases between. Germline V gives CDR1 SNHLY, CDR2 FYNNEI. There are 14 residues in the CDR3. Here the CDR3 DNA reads TGTGCCAGCAGTGTAATACAGTATTACAATGAGCAGTTCTTC. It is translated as CASSVIQYYNEQFF.

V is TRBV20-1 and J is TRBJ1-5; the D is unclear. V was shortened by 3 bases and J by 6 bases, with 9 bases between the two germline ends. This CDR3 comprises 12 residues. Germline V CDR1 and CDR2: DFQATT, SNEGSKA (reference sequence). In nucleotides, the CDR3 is TGCAGTGCTAGTTTGAACGGTCAGCCCCAGCATTTT. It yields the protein CSASLNGQPQHF.

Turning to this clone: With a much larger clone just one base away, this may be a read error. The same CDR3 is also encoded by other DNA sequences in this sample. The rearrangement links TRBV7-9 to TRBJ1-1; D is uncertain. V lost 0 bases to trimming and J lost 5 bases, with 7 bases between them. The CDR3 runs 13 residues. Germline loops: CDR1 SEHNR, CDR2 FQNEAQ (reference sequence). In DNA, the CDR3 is TGTGCCAGCAGCTTAGCCGGTAAAACTGAAGCTTTCTTT. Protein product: CASSLAGKTEAFF. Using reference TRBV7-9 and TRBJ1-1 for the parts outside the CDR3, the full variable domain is DTGVSQNPRHKITKRGQNVTFRCDPISEHNRLYWYRQTLGQGPEFLTYFQNEAQLEKSRLLSDRFSAERPKGSFSTLEIQRTEQGDSAMYLCASSLAGKTEAFFGQGTRLTVV.

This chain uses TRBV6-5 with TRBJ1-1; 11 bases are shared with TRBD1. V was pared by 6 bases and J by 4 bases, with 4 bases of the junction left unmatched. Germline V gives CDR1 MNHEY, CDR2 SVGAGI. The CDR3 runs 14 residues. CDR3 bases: TGTGCCAGCAGCTTCGGGACAGGGGGCACTGAAGCTTTCTTT. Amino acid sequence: CASSFGTGGTEAFF.

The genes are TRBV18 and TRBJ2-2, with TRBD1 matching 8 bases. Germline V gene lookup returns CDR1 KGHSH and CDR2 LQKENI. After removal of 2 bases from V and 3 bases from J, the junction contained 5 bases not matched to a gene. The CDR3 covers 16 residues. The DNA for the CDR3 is TGTGCCAGCTCACCAATGACAGGGGCCGACACCGGGGAGCTGTTTTTT. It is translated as CASSPMTGADTGELFF.

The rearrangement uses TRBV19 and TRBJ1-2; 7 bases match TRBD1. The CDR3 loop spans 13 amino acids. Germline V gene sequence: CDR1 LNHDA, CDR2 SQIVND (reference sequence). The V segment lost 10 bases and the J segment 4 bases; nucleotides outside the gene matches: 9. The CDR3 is CATGLAGGYGYTF. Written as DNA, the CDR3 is TGTGCCACAGGCCTCGCAGGGGGCTATGGCTACACCTTC.

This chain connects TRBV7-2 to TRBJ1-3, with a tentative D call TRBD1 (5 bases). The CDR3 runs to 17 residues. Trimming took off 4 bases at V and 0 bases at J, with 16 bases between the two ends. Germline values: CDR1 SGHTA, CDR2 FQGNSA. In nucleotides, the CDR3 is TGTGCCAGCAGCTCCTCCGGGGGACCAAGCTCTGGAAACACCATATATTTT. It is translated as CASSSSGGPSSGNTIYF.

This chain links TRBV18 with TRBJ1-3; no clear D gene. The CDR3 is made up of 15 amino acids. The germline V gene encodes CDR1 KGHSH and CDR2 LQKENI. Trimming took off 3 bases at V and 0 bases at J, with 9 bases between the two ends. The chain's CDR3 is CASSPLSDSGNTIYF. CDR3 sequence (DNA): TGTGCCAGCTCACCCTTGAGCGACTCTGGAAACACCATATATTTT.

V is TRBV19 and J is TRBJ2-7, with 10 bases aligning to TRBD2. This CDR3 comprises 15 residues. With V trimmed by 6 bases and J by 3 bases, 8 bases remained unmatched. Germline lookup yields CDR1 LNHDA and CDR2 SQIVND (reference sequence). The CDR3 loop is CASRLSSGGYYEQYF. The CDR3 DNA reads TGTGCCAGTAGGCTCTCTAGCGGGGGATACTACGAGCAGTACTTC. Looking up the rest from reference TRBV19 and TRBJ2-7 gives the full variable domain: DGGITQSPKYLFRKEGQNVTLSCEQNLNHDAMYWYRQDPGQGLRLIYYSQIVNDFQKGDIAEGYSVSREKKESFPLTVTSAQKNPTAFYLCASRLSSGGYYEQYFGPGTRLTVT.

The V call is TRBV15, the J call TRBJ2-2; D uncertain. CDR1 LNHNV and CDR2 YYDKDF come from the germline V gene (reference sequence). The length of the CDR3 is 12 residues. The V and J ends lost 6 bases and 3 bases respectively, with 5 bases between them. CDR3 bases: TGTGCCACCAGTCTGTACACCGGGGAGCTGTTTTTT. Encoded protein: CATSLYTGELFF.

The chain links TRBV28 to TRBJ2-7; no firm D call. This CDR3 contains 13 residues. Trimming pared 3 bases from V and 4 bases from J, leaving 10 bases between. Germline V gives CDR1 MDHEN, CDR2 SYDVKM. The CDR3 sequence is CASSFFRGYEQYF. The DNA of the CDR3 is TGTGCCAGCAGTTTTTTTCGAGGATACGAGCAGTACTTC.

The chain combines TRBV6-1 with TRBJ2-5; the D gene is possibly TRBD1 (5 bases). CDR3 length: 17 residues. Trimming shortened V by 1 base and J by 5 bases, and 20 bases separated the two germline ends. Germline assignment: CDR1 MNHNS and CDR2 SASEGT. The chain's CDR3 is CASSEVLGAVGVETQYF. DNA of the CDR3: TGTGCCAGCAGTGAAGTACTTGGGGCAGTTGGAGTGGAGACCCAGTACTTC.

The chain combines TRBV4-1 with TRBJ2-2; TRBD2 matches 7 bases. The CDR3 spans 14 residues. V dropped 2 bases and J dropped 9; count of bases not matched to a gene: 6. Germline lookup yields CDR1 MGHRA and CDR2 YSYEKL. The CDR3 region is CASSQPTSVRELFF. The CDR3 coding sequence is TGCGCCAGCAGCCAACCAACTAGCGTCCGGGAGCTGTTTTTT.

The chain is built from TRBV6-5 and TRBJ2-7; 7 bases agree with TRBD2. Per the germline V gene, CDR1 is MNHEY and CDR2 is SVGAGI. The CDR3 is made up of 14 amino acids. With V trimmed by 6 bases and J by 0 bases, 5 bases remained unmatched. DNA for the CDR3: TGTGCCAGCAGGGGACTATTCGGCTCCTACGAGCAGTACTTC. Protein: CASRGLFGSYEQYF.

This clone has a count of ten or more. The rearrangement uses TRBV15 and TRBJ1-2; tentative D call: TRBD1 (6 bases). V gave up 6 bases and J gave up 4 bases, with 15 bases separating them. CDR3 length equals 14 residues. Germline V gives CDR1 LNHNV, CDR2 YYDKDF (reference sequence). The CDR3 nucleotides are TGTGCCACCAGTAAGGACAGAGAAACCTATGGCTACACCTTC. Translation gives CATSKDRETYGYTF.

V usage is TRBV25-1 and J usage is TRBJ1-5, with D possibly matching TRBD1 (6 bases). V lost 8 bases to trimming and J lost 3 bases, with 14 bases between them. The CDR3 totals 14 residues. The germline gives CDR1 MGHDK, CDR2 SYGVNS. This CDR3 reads CASSGHYPNQPQHF. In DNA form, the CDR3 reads TGTGCCAGCTCGGGACATTACCCCAATCAGCCCCAGCATTTT. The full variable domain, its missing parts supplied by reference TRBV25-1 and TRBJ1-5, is EADIYQTPRYLVIGTGKKITLECSQTMGHDKMYWYQQDPGMELHLIHYSYGVNSTEKGDLSSESTVSRIRTEHFPLTLESARPSHTSQYLCASSGHYPNQPQHFGDGTRLSIL.

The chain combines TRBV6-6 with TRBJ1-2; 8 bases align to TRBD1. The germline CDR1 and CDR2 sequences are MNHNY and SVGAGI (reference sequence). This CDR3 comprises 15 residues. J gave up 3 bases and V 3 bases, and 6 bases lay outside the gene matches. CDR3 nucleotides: TGTGCCAGCAGTTATTTCCAGGGGGCTGACTATGGCTACACCTTC. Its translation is CASSYFQGADYGYTF.

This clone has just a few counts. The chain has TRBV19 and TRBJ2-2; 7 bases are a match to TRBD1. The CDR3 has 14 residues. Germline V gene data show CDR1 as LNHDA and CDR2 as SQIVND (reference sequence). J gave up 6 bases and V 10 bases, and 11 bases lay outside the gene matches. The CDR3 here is CATEDDRVAGELFF. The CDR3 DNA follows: TGTGCCACCGAGGATGACAGGGTAGCCGGGGAGCTGTTTTTT. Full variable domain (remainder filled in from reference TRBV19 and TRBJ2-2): DGGITQSPKYLFRKEGQNVTLSCEQNLNHDAMYWYRQDPGQGLRLIYYSQIVNDFQKGDIAEGYSVSREKKESFPLTVTSAQKNPTAFYLCATEDDRVAGELFFGEGSRLTVL.

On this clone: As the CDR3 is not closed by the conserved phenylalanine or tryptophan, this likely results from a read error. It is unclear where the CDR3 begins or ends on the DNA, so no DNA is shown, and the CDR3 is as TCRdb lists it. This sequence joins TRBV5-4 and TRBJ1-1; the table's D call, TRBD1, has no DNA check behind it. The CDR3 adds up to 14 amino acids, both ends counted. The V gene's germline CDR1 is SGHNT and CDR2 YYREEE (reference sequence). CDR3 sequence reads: CASRARAGVFPPGH.

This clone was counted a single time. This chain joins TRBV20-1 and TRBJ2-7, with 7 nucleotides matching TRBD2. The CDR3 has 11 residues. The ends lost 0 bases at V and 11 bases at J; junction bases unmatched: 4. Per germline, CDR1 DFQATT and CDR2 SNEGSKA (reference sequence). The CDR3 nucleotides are TGCAGTGCTAGAGATCCCAGCGGGGAGTACTTC. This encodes CSARDPSGEYF.

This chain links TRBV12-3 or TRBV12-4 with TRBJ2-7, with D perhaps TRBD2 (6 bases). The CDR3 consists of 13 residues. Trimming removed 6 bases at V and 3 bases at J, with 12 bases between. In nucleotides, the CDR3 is TGTGCCAGCAGCGCGGGACGCTTCTACGAGCAGTACTTC. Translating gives CASSAGRFYEQYF.

The CDR3, as DNA: TGTGCCAGCAGCAACAGACCGGGACTCGGGGAGCTGTTTTTT. Translated, it gives CASSNRPGLGELFF. This chain joins TRBV6-2 or TRBV6-3 and TRBJ2-2; D may be TRBD2 (6 bases). Germline V gene lookup returns CDR1 MNHEY and CDR2 SVGEGT. V dropped 6 bases and J dropped 7 bases, with 15 bases sitting between them. The length of the CDR3 is 14 residues.

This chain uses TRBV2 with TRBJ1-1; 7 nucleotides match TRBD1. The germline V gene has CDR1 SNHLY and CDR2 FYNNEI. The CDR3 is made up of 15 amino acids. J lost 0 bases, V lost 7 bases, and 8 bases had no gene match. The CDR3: CASTERQGVNTEAFF. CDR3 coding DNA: TGTGCCAGCACCGAAAGGCAGGGGGTGAACACTGAAGCTTTCTTT.

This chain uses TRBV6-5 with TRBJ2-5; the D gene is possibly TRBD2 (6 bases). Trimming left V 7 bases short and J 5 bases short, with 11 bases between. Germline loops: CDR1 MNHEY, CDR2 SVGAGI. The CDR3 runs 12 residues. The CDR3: CASTGLAETQYF. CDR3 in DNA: TGTGCCAGCACGGGGCTAGCGGAGACCCAGTACTTC.